This TCR beta chain was recorded in a study of beta chain features in type 1 diabetes. The entirety of the isolated RNA underwent reverse transcription, so expressed TCRB transcripts were sequenced. The data were produced by immunoSEQ multiplex PCR, yet TCRdb's version contains in-frame clones alone and is incomplete. Found here are about 320,000 clones, 12% to 15% of them singletons; the top ten hold 6.7%. Of note for this clone: At the DNA level, this CDR3 is encoded by other sequences in the same sample as well.

CDR3 size: 13 residues. Trimming stripped 4 bases from V and 1 base from J, with 10 bases between. Germline CDR1 is SQVTM and CDR2 is ANQGSEA. CD4+ cells of the naive, central memory, regulatory and stem cell-like memory types were sorted via CD45RO/CCR7/CD25/CD127/CD95/CD27. This sequence joins TRBV29-1 and TRBJ2-5; TRBD1 is a possible D gene (5 bases). The TCR originated in a man aged 25-45 years in good health. The sequencing input was central memory CD4+ T cells from blood. The CDR3: CSVAAGPQETQYF. The CDR3 coding sequence is TGCAGCGTTGCCGCAGGGCCCCAAGAGACCCAGTACTTC.